The 24 T cell receptor beta chains presented below share a single source sample, sequenced in a study of T cells in Graves' hyperthyroidism and ophthalmopathy. RNA transcripts were the template for amplifying TCR beta CDR3 regions. First-round RT-PCR targeting the TCR CDR3 was performed with the HTBI primer set. TCRdb ran MiXCR on the multiplex PCR reads and lists one entry per CDR3 protein. The sample contains about 280,000 distinct CDR3 sequences, about 25% of which appear only once. The sample was blood. The receptors were gathered from a man aged 35-49 years with Graves' hyperthyroidism that later progressed to Graves' ophthalmopathy.

This chain connects TRBV28 to TRBJ2-5; no clear D. Germline V gene lookup returns CDR1 MDHEN and CDR2 SYDVKM. Trimming shortened V by 3 bases and J by 5 bases, and 10 bases separated the two germline ends. The CDR3 sequence is 13 residues long. DNA for the CDR3: TGTGCCAGCAGTTTCACCCGAACGGAGACCCAGTACTTC. This codes for CASSFTRTETQYF.

This clonotype was counted ten times or more. This chain connects TRBV12-3 or TRBV12-4 to TRBJ2-7, with D perhaps TRBD1 or TRBD2 (5 bases each). V was clipped by 6 bases and J by 3 bases, with 18 bases between them. The CDR3 contains 15 residues. The chain's CDR3 is CASSPWVGVYYEQYF. CDR3 nucleotides: TGTGCCAGCAGCCCATGGGTGGGGGTCTACTACGAGCAGTACTTC.

V is TRBV24-1 and J is TRBJ1-2, with D perhaps TRBD1 (6 bases). The CDR3 is made up of 13 amino acids. CDR1 is KGHDR and CDR2 is SFDVKD in the germline V gene. Trimming stripped 9 bases from V and 4 bases from J, with 14 bases between. The CDR3 nucleotides are TGTGCCACCCGTCCGGGGGCGTCCTATGGCTACACCTTC. The encoded protein is CATRPGASYGYTF.

There are many counts of this clonotype. The chain is built from TRBV6-1 and TRBJ2-3; D unresolved. The ends were cut back, 6 bases at V and 0 bases at J, with 7 bases in the middle. Per germline, CDR1 MNHNS and CDR2 SASEGT. CDR3 length: 13 amino acids. The CDR3 sequence: CASSDPSTDTQYF. CDR3 bases: TGTGCCAGCAGCGATCCTAGCACAGATACGCAGTATTTT.

This clonotype was counted many times. This sequence joins TRBV6-1 and TRBJ2-2; 10 bases map to TRBD2. Germline CDR1 and CDR2: MNHNS and SASEGT. The CDR3 is 17 residues long. The junction had 9 bases not matched to a gene; V was cut back by 6 bases and J by 2 bases. The CDR3 bases are TGTGCCAGCAGGGCAACTAGCGGGGAATCTAACACCGGGGAGCTGTTTTTT. It translates to CASRATSGESNTGELFF.

The chain is built from TRBV6-2 or TRBV6-3 and TRBJ2-2; D possibly corresponds to TRBD2 (5 bases). Germline V gene sequence: CDR1 MNHEY, CDR2 SVGEGT. The CDR3 spans 16 residues. Trimming removed 7 bases from V and 1 base from J, with 16 bases in between. The CDR3 protein is CASILSDGGNTGELFF. The CDR3 DNA follows: TGTGCCAGCATCCTCTCGGACGGAGGGAACACCGGGGAGCTGTTTTTT.

This clonotype was seen repeatedly, ten times or more. The chain couples TRBV20-1 to TRBJ1-2, with D perhaps matching TRBD1 (5 bases). The length of the CDR3 is 16 residues. Germline CDR1 reads DFQATT; CDR2 reads SNEGSKA (reference sequence). V lost 0 bases and J 5 bases, leaving 19 bases between the germline ends. Here the CDR3 reads CSARDPTARDLYGYTF. The CDR3 DNA reads as TGCAGTGCTAGAGATCCGACAGCACGAGACCTTTATGGCTACACCTTC.

This clonotype was seen a few times. The V call is TRBV6-2 or TRBV6-3, the J call TRBJ2-5; D unclear. The CDR3 is made up of 13 amino acids. Trimming pared 0 bases from V and 5 bases from J, leaving 7 bases between. In germline, CDR1 is MNHEY, CDR2 SVGEGT. This chain's CDR3 is CASSYSPVETQYF. The CDR3 coding sequence is TGTGCCAGCAGTTACTCCCCCGTCGAGACCCAGTACTTC.

This clonotype showed up many times. The V gene is TRBV7-2, the J gene TRBJ2-2, with TRBD2 as a possible D gene (5 bases). From germline, CDR1 is SGHTA and CDR2 FQGNSA. CDR3 length: 15 amino acids. Trimming removed 1 base at V and 6 bases at J, with 12 bases between. CDR3 nucleotide sequence: TGTGCCAGCAGCTTAGTGGCTAGCTGGTCCGGGGAGCTGTTTTTT. It translates to CASSLVASWSGELFF.

This clonotype has a count of ten or more. The J gene is TRBJ2-2, the V gene TRBV20-1; D is unclear. With 0 bases removed from V and 2 bases from J, the gap between germline ends came to 7 bases. The length of the CDR3 is 14 residues. CDR1 is DFQATT, CDR2 SNEGSKA, per germline (reference sequence). CDR3 DNA sequence: TGCAGTGCTAGAGATGGTCCTAACACCGGGGAGCTGTTTTTT. It specifies CSARDGPNTGELFF.

This clonotype was detected many times. The chain is built from TRBV2 and TRBJ2-5, with D possibly matching TRBD2 (6 bases). Trimming left V 2 bases short and J 3 bases short, with 7 bases between. This CDR3 comprises 13 residues. The germline V gene has CDR1 SNHLY and CDR2 FYNNEI. The CDR3 here is CASSEKREETQYF. The CDR3 DNA sequence: TGTGCCAGCAGTGAAAAGCGGGAAGAGACCCAGTACTTC. Combining the CDR3 with reference TRBV2 and TRBJ2-5 gives the whole variable domain EPEVTQTPSHQVTQMGQEVILRCVPISNHLYFYWYRQILGQKVEFLVSFYNNEISEKSEIFDDQFSVERPDGSNFTLKIRSTKLEDSAMYFCASSEKREETQYFGPGTRLLVL.

This clonotype came up a few times. The rearrangement links TRBV12-3 or TRBV12-4 to TRBJ1-5; D uncertain. The CDR3 runs 13 residues. V shed 6 bases and J shed 2 bases, with 8 bases lying between them. The CDR3 region is CASRGARNQPQHF. The DNA of the CDR3 is TGTGCCAGCAGGGGAGCGCGCAATCAGCCCCAGCATTTT.

This clonotype was counted ten times or more. The chain recombines TRBV2 with TRBJ2-2; TRBD2 agrees at 7 bases. The ends lost 4 bases at V and 6 bases at J; junction bases unmatched: 8. CDR1 is SNHLY, CDR2 FYNNEI, per germline. The CDR3 length is 15 residues. The CDR3 region has the DNA TGTGCCAGCAGTGTGTGGGCAGGGAGGGCCGGGGAGCTGTTTTTT. Its protein product is CASSVWAGRAGELFF.

Many counts were recorded for this clonotype. The chain is built from TRBV27 and TRBJ1-2; 8 bases agree with TRBD1. The V segment lost 5 bases and the J segment 7 bases; nucleotides outside the gene matches: 18. Germline lookup yields CDR1 MNHEY and CDR2 SMNVEV (reference sequence). The CDR3 length is 17 residues. Written as DNA, the CDR3 is TGTGCCAGCAGTCTTTCAACAAATCTTGGACAGGGCGGTGGCTACACCTTC. It specifies CASSLSTNLGQGGGYTF.

V gene TRBV9 combines with J gene TRBJ2-5, with D possibly being TRBD1 (5 bases). The CDR3 length is 14 residues. V lost 2 bases and J lost 5, with 13 bases in between. CDR1 and CDR2 (germline): SGDLS, YYNGEE. This CDR3 reads CASSVFRESETQYF. Written as DNA, the CDR3 is TGTGCCAGCAGCGTTTTCAGGGAATCGGAGACCCAGTACTTC.

This clonotype was seen ten or more times. The chain links TRBV6-1 to TRBJ1-3; D gene ambiguous. There are 15 residues in the CDR3. CDR1 and CDR2 from the germline V gene are MNHNS and SASEGT. Trimming removed 2 bases at V and 7 bases at J, with 15 bases between. CDR3 amino acids: CASSERSVLVNTIYF. The CDR3 region has the DNA TGTGCCAGCAGTGAACGGAGCGTTCTTGTGAACACCATATATTTT.

This clonotype was observed at least ten times. The chain recombines TRBV30 with TRBJ1-1, with a possible D match to TRBD1 (6 bases). With 2 bases removed from V and 0 bases from J, the gap between germline ends came to 13 bases. The CDR3 is made up of 15 amino acids. Germline V CDR1 and CDR2: GTSNPN, SVGIG (reference sequence). In DNA form, the CDR3 reads TGTGCCTGGAGTATAACGGGACACCTGAACACTGAAGCTTTCTTT. Translating gives CAWSITGHLNTEAFF.

This clonotype was picked up one time. V and J are TRBV7-2 and TRBJ2-7; D is undetermined. Germline-derived CDR1 and CDR2 are SGHTA and FQGNSA. V lost 1 base and J 4 bases, leaving 14 bases between the germline ends. The CDR3 contains 15 residues. CDR3 region: CASSLGSRVGYEQYF. CDR3 sequence (DNA): TGTGCCAGCAGCTTAGGGTCACGGGTAGGGTACGAGCAGTACTTC.

This clonotype has a count of ten or more. This CDR3 is CASSERQGNPTGELFF. CDR3 coding DNA: TGTGCCAGCAGTGAGAGGCAGGGGAATCCGACCGGGGAGCTGTTTTTT. The chain carries TRBV2 and TRBJ2-2; tentative D call: TRBD1 (6 bases). Germline V gives CDR1 SNHLY, CDR2 FYNNEI. The CDR3 covers 16 residues. The V gene lost 3 bases and the J gene lost 5 bases, with 16 bases spanning the gap.

This clonotype was found many times. V is TRBV24-1 and J is TRBJ1-2, with D unresolved. Germline loops: CDR1 KGHDR, CDR2 SFDVKD. The ends were cut back, 7 bases at V and 4 bases at J, with 12 bases in the middle. The CDR3 is 13 residues long. The CDR3 DNA follows: TGTGCCACCAGGGGAACCTGGAGCTATGGCTACACCTTC. Translating it yields CATRGTWSYGYTF.

Ten or more counts support this clonotype. The chain employs TRBV30 and TRBJ2-5; D unclear. CDR1 GTSNPN and CDR2 SVGIG come from the germline V gene (reference sequence). The CDR3 has 13 amino acids. The germline V and J ends were trimmed by 3 bases and 5 bases, with 13 bases remaining between them. This CDR3 reads CAWSPPGSETQYF. The CDR3 DNA sequence: TGTGCCTGGAGCCCCCCTGGGTCGGAGACCCAGTACTTC.

V gene TRBV18 combines with J gene TRBJ2-3; D is unresolved. Between the trimmed V and J ends, which lost 0 bases and 5 bases, there was a span of 6 bases. Germline V lookup: CDR1 KGHSH, CDR2 LQKENI. This CDR3 contains 13 residues. The CDR3 bases are TGTGCCAGCTCACCACCGAGTGGAGATACGCAGTATTTT. Translated: CASSPPSGDTQYF.

This clonotype was picked up many times. The CDR3 does not close with the conserved phenylalanine or tryptophan, likely indicating a read error. The V and J genes are TRBV29-1 and TRBJ1-1; unclear D gene. Germline assignment: CDR1 SQVTM and CDR2 ANQGSEA. The V and J ends lost 8 bases and 4 bases respectively, with 11 bases between them. This CDR3 is built from 11 residues. The CDR3 DNA reads TGCAGCCCCACTCAGGCCACTGAAGCTTTCCTT. This gives the protein CSPTQATEAFL.

This clonotype occurred once. The chain has TRBV6-1 and TRBJ1-5, with TRBD1 as a possible D gene (5 bases). The CDR3 totals 13 residues. Germline assignment: CDR1 MNHNS and CDR2 SASEGT. V lost 10 bases and J 5 bases, leaving 15 bases between the germline ends. Written as DNA, the CDR3 is TGTGCCAACAGGTTGACAGTTGATCAGCCCCAGCATTTT. Translated, it gives CANRLTVDQPQHF.